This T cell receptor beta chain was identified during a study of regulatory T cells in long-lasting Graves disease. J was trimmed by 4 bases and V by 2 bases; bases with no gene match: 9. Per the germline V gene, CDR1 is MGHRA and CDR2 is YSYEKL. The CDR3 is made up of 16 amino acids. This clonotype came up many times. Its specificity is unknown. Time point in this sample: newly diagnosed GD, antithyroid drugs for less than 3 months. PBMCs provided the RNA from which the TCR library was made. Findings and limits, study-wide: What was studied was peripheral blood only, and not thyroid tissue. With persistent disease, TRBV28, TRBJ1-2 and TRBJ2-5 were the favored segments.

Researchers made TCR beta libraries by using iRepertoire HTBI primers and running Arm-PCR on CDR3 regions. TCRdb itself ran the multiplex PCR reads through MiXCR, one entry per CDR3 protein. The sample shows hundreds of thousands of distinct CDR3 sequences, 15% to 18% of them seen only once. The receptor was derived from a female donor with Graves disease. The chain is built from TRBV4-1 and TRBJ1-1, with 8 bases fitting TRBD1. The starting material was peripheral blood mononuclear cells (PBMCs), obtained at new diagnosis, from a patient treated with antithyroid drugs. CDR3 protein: CASSQPRTGRSTEAFF. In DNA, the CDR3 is TGCGCCAGCAGCCAACCTAGGACAGGGCGGAGCACTGAAGCTTTCTTT.